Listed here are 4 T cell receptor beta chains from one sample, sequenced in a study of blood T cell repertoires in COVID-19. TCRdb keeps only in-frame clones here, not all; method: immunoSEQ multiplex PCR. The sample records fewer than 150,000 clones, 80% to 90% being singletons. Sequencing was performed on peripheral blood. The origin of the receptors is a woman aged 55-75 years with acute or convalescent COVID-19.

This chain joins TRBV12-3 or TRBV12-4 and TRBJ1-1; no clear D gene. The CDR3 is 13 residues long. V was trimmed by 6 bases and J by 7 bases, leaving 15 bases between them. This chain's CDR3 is CASRGGQRHEAFF. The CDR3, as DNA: TGTGCCAGCAGGGGAGGGCAACGACATGAAGCTTTCTTT.

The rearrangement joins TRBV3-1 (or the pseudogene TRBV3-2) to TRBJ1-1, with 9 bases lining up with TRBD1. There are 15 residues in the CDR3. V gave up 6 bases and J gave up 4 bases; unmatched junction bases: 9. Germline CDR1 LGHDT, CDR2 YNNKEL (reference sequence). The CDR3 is CASRNTGGLGTEAFF. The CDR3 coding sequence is TGTGCCAGCAGGAACACAGGGGGCCTGGGCACTGAAGCTTTCTTT.

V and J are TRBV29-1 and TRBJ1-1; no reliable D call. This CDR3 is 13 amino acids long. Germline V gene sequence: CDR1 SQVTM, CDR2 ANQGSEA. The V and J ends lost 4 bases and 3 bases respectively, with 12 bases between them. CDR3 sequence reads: CSVGPKRDTEAFF. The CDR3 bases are TGCAGCGTTGGGCCAAAGCGGGACACTGAAGCTTTCTTT.

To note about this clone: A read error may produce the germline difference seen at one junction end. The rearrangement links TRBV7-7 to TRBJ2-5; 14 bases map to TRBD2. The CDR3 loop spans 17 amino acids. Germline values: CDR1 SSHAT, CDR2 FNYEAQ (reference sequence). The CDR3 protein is CASSASTSGRAAKTQYF. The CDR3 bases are TGTGCTAGCAGCGCCTCGACTAGCGGGAGGGCCGCGAAGACCCAGTACTTC.